This entry features one TCR beta chain sequence. What it binds is unknown. This specimen belongs to a study of graft-versus-host responses after intestinal transplantation. At the level of the study: Transplants given to recipients were multivisceral, liver-intestinal, or isolated intestinal. Overall study findings and caveats: Among recipient marrow samples, GvH clones were found; some appeared first in ileum or blood.

TCRdb's copy holds only in-frame clones and misses some; the assay was immunoSEQ multiplex PCR. The table includes some 39,000 clones, over 90% detected once. The CDR3 covers 14 residues. V lost 5 bases and J 1 base, leaving 11 bases between the germline ends. Germline loops: CDR1 ENHRY, CDR2 SYGVKD. Sequencing was performed on PBMCs, taken 734 days after intestinal transplantation. This receptor was obtained from a human patient who received an intestinal transplant, so some T cells may come from the graft donor. The V and J genes are TRBV10-3 and TRBJ1-1; possibly TRBD1 for D (5 bases). CDR3 sequence (DNA): TGTGCCATCAGTAGTGGTCAGGGGAACACTGAAGCTTTCTTT. This translates into CAISSGQGNTEAFF.